These 9 T cell receptor beta chains were all obtained from the same sample, sequenced in a study of beta chain features in type 1 diabetes (dated by TCRdb to about 2018). Study-wide findings and limitations: In all four CD4+ subsets, TCRB CDR3 length was moderately but significantly shorter in type 1 diabetes patients.

Libraries came from the immunoSEQ multiplex PCR assay. The High Capacity cDNA Reverse Transcription Kit was used to reverse transcribe all of the isolated RNA, meaning that expressed TCRB transcripts were what got sequenced. Sourced from immuneACCESS, this table was stored by TCRdb with only in-frame sequences that have V and J called. A share of the clones is absent; for the studies checked, an unresolved V gene accounts for under half, and the remainder has no known explanation. This sample gives fewer than 110,000 clones in total; approximately 30% of them show up just once. The top ten hold more than 0.45% of the sample. These TCRs' antigens remain unknown. Input material: central memory CD4+ T cells from blood. The source is a woman between 18 and 29 years old with type 1 diabetes.

J is TRBJ1-5 and V is TRBV6-6; D gene ambiguous. This CDR3 contains 14 residues. Germline-derived CDR1 and CDR2 are MNHNY and SVGAGI (reference sequence). V lost 1 base and J 4 bases, leaving 8 bases between the germline ends. This chain's CDR3 is CASSYLSTNQPQHF. DNA for the CDR3: TGTGCCAGCAGTTACTTGTCCACAAATCAGCCCCAGCATTTT.

CDR3 nucleotide sequence: TGTGCCAGCAGCCGTACTAGCGGGAGGATGAATGAGCAGTTCTTC. Protein sequence: CASSRTSGRMNEQFF. This rearrangement joins TRBV9 to TRBJ2-1; 12 nucleotides agree with TRBD2. This CDR3 is 15 amino acids long. The J segment lost 7 bases and the V segment lost 4 bases, leaving 6 bases of the junction unmatched. Germline values: CDR1 SGDLS, CDR2 YYNGEE. Based on the CDR3 plus reference TRBV9 and TRBJ2-1, the full variable domain is DSGVTQTPKHLITATGQRVTLRCSPRSGDLSVYWYQQSLDQGLQFLIQYYNGEERAKGNILERFSAQQFPDLHSELNLSSLELGDSALYFCASSRTSGRMNEQFFGPGTRLTVL.

The V gene is TRBV11-2, the J gene TRBJ2-5, with a tentative D call TRBD1 (5 bases). The V end was cut by 5 bases, the J end by 4 bases, with 11 bases between. The CDR3 consists of 13 residues. Germline CDR1 reads SGHAT; CDR2 reads FQNNGV. The CDR3: CASSNQGTETQYF. CDR3 DNA sequence: TGTGCCAGCAGCAATCAGGGAACAGAGACCCAGTACTTC.

V is TRBV9 and J is TRBJ2-1; 11 bases match TRBD2. Trimming at V came to 0 bases and at J to 8 bases, leaving 10 bases not matched to a gene. The V gene's germline CDR1 is SGDLS and CDR2 YYNGEE. This CDR3 is built from 17 residues. CDR3 DNA: TGTGCCAGCAGCGTAGCGCTAGCGGGAGGCGGAGGCGATGAGCAGTTCTTC. Translation: CASSVALAGGGGDEQFF.

The chain has TRBV7-3 and TRBJ2-5; 8 nucleotides match TRBD2. The CDR3 is made up of 14 amino acids. Germline assignment: CDR1 SGHTA and CDR2 FQGTGA. V shed 3 bases and J 5 bases; nucleotides not matched to a gene: 5. The CDR3 sequence is CASSFSGIGETQYF. In DNA form, the CDR3 reads TGTGCCAGCAGCTTTAGCGGGATAGGGGAGACCCAGTACTTC.

This clone has more than one count but fewer than ten. The chain has TRBV6-1 and TRBJ1-1, with D uncertain. The germline V gene encodes CDR1 MNHNS and CDR2 SASEGT. This CDR3 is built from 16 residues. The V and J ends lost 0 bases and 4 bases respectively, with 15 bases between them. The CDR3 DNA reads TGTGCCAGCAGTGAAGCGGCGCGCAGGCGTATCACTGAAGCTTTCTTT. It is translated as CASSEAARRRITEAFF.

This clone was observed a handful of times. V and J are TRBV7-9 and TRBJ2-7, with 10 positions matching TRBD2. The germline gives CDR1 SEHNR, CDR2 FQNEAQ (reference sequence). V was pared by 4 bases and J by 3 bases, with 6 bases of the junction left unmatched. The CDR3 is made up of 15 amino acids. CDR3 coding DNA: TGTGCCAGCAGCTCACCGGGACTAGCGAACTACGAGCAGTACTTC. Protein: CASSSPGLANYEQYF.

This clone was recorded a few times. V gene TRBV29-1 combines with J gene TRBJ1-1, with TRBD1 matching 12 bases. Germline V CDR1 and CDR2: SQVTM, ANQGSEA. The CDR3 is 15 amino acids. V lost 7 bases to trimming and J lost 0 bases; unmatched junction nucleotides: 6. The CDR3: CSGAGTGGVNTEAFF. The CDR3 bases are TGCAGCGGAGCTGGGACAGGGGGCGTGAACACTGAAGCTTTCTTT.

V gene TRBV6-5 combines with J gene TRBJ2-3, with TRBD1 identical over 8 bases. V lost 0 bases and J lost 5; bases outside the gene matches: 7. This CDR3 has 16 residues. The V gene's germline CDR1 is MNHEY and CDR2 SVGAGI. Here the CDR3 DNA reads TGTGCCAGCAGTTACTCTGCAGGGGGCGGCGGAGATACGCAGTATTTT. This encodes CASSYSAGGGGDTQYF.